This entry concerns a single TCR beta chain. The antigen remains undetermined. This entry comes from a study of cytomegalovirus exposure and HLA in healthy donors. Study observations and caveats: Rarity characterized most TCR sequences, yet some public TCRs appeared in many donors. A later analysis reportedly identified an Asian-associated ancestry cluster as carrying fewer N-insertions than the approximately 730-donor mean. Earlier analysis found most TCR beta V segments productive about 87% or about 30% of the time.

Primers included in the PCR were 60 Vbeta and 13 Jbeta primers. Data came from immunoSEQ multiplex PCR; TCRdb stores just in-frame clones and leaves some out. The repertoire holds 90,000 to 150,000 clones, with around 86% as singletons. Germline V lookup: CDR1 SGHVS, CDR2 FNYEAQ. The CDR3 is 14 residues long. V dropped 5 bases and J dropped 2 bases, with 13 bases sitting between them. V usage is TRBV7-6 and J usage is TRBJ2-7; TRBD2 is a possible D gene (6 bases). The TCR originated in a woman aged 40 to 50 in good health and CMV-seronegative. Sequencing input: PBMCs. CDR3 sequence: CASSLATGAYEQYF. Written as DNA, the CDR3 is TGTGCCAGCAGCCTGGCGACGGGAGCCTACGAGCAGTACTTC. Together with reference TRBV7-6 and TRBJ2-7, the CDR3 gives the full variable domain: GAGVSQSPRYKVTKRGQDVALRCDPISGHVSLYWYRQALGQGPEFLTYFNYEAQQDKSGLPNDRFSAERPEGSISTLTIQRTEQRDSAMYRCASSLATGAYEQYFGPGTRLTVT.